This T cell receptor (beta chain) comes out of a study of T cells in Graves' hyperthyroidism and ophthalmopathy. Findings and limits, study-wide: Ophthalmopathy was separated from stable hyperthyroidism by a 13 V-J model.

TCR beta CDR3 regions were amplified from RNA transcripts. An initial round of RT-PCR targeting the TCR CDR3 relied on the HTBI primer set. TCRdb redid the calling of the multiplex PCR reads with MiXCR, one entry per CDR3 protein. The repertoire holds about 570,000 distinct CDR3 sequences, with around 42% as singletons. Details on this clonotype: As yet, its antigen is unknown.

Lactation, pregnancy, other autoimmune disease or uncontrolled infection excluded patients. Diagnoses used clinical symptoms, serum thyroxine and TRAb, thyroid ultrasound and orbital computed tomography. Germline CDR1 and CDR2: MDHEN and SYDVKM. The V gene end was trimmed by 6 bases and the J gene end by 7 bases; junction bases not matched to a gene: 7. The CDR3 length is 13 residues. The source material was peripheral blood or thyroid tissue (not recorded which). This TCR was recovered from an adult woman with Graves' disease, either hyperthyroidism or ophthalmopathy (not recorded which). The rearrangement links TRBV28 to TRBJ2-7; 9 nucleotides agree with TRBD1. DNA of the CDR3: TGTGCCAGCAGAAGGACAGGGGTGGCGGAGCAGTACTTC. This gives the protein CASRRTGVAEQYF.